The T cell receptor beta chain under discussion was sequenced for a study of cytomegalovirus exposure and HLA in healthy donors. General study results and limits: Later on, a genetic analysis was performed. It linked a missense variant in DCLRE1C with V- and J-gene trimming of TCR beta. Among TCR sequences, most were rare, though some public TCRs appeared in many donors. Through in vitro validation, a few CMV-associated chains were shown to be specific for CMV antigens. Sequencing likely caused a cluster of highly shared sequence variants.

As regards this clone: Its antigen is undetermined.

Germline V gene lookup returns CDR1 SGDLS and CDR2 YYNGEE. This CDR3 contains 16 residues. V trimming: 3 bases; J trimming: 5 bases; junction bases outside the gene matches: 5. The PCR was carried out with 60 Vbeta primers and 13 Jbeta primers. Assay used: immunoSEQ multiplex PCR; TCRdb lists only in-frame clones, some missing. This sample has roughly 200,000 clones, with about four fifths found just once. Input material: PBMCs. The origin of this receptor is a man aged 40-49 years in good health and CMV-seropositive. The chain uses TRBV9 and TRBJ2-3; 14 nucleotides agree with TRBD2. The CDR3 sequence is CASSAGLAGVIDTQYF. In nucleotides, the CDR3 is TGTGCCAGCAGCGCGGGACTAGCGGGAGTAATAGATACGCAGTATTTT.